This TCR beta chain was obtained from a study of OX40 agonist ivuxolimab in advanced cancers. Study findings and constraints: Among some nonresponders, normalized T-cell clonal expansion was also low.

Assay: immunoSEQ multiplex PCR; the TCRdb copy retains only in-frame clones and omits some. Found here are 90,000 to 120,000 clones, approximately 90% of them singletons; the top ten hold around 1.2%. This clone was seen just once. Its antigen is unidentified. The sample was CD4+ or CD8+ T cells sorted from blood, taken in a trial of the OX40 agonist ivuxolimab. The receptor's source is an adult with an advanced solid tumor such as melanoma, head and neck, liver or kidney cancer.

This CDR3 is CASRNTQILIRPYGYTF. The CDR3 nucleotides are TGTGCCAGCAGAAACACCCAAATTTTAATTAGACCCTATGGCTACACCTTC. The chain employs TRBV28 and TRBJ1-2; D is ambiguous. CDR1 MDHEN and CDR2 SYDVKM come from the germline V gene. V lost 6 bases and J 4 bases, leaving 24 bases between the germline ends. The CDR3 length is 17 residues.